The rows below give T cell receptor beta chains drawn from one sample of a study of OX40 agonist ivuxolimab in advanced cancers. TCRdb's copy holds only in-frame clones and misses some; the assay was immunoSEQ multiplex PCR. The repertoire holds tens of thousands of clones, with roughly four fifths as singletons. Sequences were derived from CD4+ or CD8+ T cells sorted from blood, sampled in a trial of the OX40 agonist ivuxolimab. The receptors derive from an adult with an advanced solid tumor such as melanoma, head and neck, liver or kidney cancer. Both conserved end residues are part of each CDR3. The order of the fields is clone size, D gene, V gene, J gene, CDR3 protein, CDR3 DNA. A D gene is named only where the DNA matches it firmly. Clone size is not always given. Where it is, it says once, few, many or a class for expanded clones.

clone_size: .
d_call: .
v_call: TRBV6-1
j_call: TRBJ2-7
cdr3_aa: CASSEGPSPPYEQYF
cdr3_nt: TGTGCCAGCAGTGAGGGTCCTTCACCGCCCTACGAGCAGTACTTC

clone_size: .
d_call: TRBD2
v_call: TRBV18
j_call: TRBJ2-7
cdr3_aa: CASSPQGAGGFSYEQYF
cdr3_nt: TGTGCCAGCTCACCTCAGGGTGCGGGGGGGTTCTCCTACGAGCAGTACTTC

clone_size: .
d_call: .
v_call: TRBV20-1
j_call: TRBJ1-2
cdr3_aa: CSAIGVGGYTF
cdr3_nt: TGCAGTGCCATAGGGGTGGGTGGCTACACCTTC

clone_size: .
d_call: .
v_call: TRBV11-3
j_call: TRBJ2-7
cdr3_aa: CASSLDGDSSYEQYF
cdr3_nt: TGTGCCAGCAGCTTAGATGGAGACAGTTCCTACGAGCAGTACTTC

clone_size: .
d_call: TRBD2
v_call: TRBV7-2
j_call: TRBJ2-3
cdr3_aa: CASSLSGTSGGYTQYF
cdr3_nt: TGTGCCAGCAGCTTATCAGGGACTAGCGGGGGGTATACGCAGTATTTT

clone_size: .
d_call: .
v_call: TRBV6-5
j_call: TRBJ2-5
cdr3_aa: CASAARPVAETQYF
cdr3_nt: TGTGCCAGCGCCGCGAGGCCCGTAGCAGAGACCCAGTACTTC

clone_size: once
d_call: .
v_call: TRBV6-4
j_call: TRBJ2-2
cdr3_aa: CASSDFPLTGNTGELFF
cdr3_nt: TGTGCCAGCAGTGACTTCCCTCTGACAGGGAACACCGGGGAGCTGTTTTTT

clone_size: .
d_call: TRBD1
v_call: TRBV28
j_call: TRBJ1-4
cdr3_aa: CASSRPGQGLNEKLFF
cdr3_nt: TGTGCCAGCAGCCGGCCGGGACAGGGACTTAATGAAAAACTGTTTTTT

clone_size: few
d_call: TRBD2
v_call: TRBV5-5
j_call: TRBJ2-5
cdr3_aa: CASSLTSGGQETQYF
cdr3_nt: TGTGCCAGCAGCTTGACTAGCGGGGGACAAGAGACCCAGTACTTC

clone_size: .
d_call: TRBD1
v_call: TRBV29-1
j_call: TRBJ1-2
cdr3_aa: CSVEVGTGTGGYTF
cdr3_nt: TGCAGCGTTGAAGTAGGGACAGGGACGGGTGGCTACACCTTC

clone_size: .
d_call: .
v_call: TRBV11-2
j_call: TRBJ1-2
cdr3_aa: CASSLGATGGLYGYTF
cdr3_nt: TGTGCCAGCAGCTTAGGGGCTACCGGGGGCCTTTATGGCTACACCTTC

clone_size: .
d_call: .
v_call: TRBV20-1
j_call: TRBJ2-7
cdr3_aa: CSAGDGYEQYF
cdr3_nt: TGCAGTGCGGGGGACGGCTACGAGCAGTACTTC

clone_size: .
d_call: .
v_call: TRBV2
j_call: TRBJ2-7
cdr3_aa: CASSEGPHYEQYF
cdr3_nt: TGTGCCAGCAGTGAAGGACCCCACTACGAGCAGTACTTC

clone_size: once
d_call: .
v_call: TRBV30
j_call: TRBJ1-4
cdr3_aa: CAWSPGFQFEKLFF
cdr3_nt: TGTGCCTGGAGTCCGGGGTTCCAATTTGAAAAACTGTTTTTT

clone_size: few
d_call: TRBD2
v_call: TRBV7-8
j_call: TRBJ2-2
cdr3_aa: CASSPRGGSTGELFF
cdr3_nt: TGTGCCAGCAGCCCCCGGGGGGGAAGCACCGGGGAGCTGTTTTTT

clone_size: .
d_call: .
v_call: TRBV29-1
j_call: TRBJ2-6
cdr3_aa: CSVGVPGAAGANVLTF
cdr3_nt: TGCAGCGTTGGTGTCCCCGGGGCGGCGGGGGCCAACGTCCTGACTTTC

clone_size: .
d_call: .
v_call: TRBV14
j_call: TRBJ1-2
cdr3_aa: CASGGRLPSGYTF
cdr3_nt: TGTGCCAGCGGAGGCAGGTTGCCGTCGGGCTACACCTTC

clone_size: .
d_call: TRBD1
v_call: TRBV7-8
j_call: TRBJ2-7
cdr3_aa: CASSSKRSGTGVYEQYF
cdr3_nt: TGTGCCAGCAGCTCCAAACGCTCCGGGACAGGGGTCTACGAGCAGTACTTC

clone_size: .
d_call: .
v_call: TRBV28
j_call: TRBJ1-5
cdr3_aa: CASSLMGRGVQHF
cdr3_nt: TGTGCCAGCAGTTTAATGGGCAGGGGTGTCCAGCATTTT

clone_size: .
d_call: .
v_call: TRBV11-1
j_call: TRBJ2-3
cdr3_aa: CASSSGLTDTQYF
cdr3_nt: TGTGCCAGCAGCTCCGGCCTCACAGATACGCAGTATTTT

clone_size: .
d_call: .
v_call: TRBV30
j_call: TRBJ1-5
cdr3_aa: CAWSVPRHFSGNQPQHF
cdr3_nt: TGTGCCTGGAGTGTACCGCGGCACTTCTCGGGCAATCAGCCCCAGCATTTT

clone_size: .
d_call: TRBD1
v_call: TRBV5-1
j_call: TRBJ1-1
cdr3_aa: CASSWEQGYEAFF
cdr3_nt: TGCGCCAGCAGCTGGGAACAGGGGTATGAAGCTTTCTTT

clone_size: .
d_call: .
v_call: TRBV7-9
j_call: TRBJ2-3
cdr3_aa: CASSLGGTRTDTQYF
cdr3_nt: TGTGCCAGCAGCTTAGGGGGGACCCGCACAGATACGCAGTATTTT

clone_size: .
d_call: .
v_call: TRBV10-3
j_call: TRBJ1-1
cdr3_aa: CAISESTRTANGAFF
cdr3_nt: TGTGCCATCAGTGAGTCGACTCGGACAGCAAACGGAGCTTTCTTT

clone_size: .
d_call: .
v_call: TRBV6-1
j_call: TRBJ1-1
cdr3_aa: CACRRVNTEAFF
cdr3_nt: TGTGCCTGCAGACGGGTGAACACTGAAGCTTTCTTT

clone_size: .
d_call: .
v_call: TRBV28
j_call: TRBJ2-3
cdr3_aa: CASIPPPGSTDTQYF
cdr3_nt: TGTGCCAGCATCCCCCCACCGGGTAGCACAGATACGCAGTATTTT

clone_size: .
d_call: TRBD1
v_call: TRBV18
j_call: TRBJ2-5
cdr3_aa: CASSLPGGETQYF
cdr3_nt: TGTGCCAGCTCGCTTCCAGGGGGAGAGACCCAGTACTTC

clone_size: .
d_call: TRBD1
v_call: TRBV18
j_call: TRBJ1-6
cdr3_aa: CASSESSYGGQGYNSPLHF
cdr3_nt: TGTGCCAGCTCCGAATCCTCATACGGAGGACAGGGCTATAATTCACCCCTCCACTTT

clone_size: once
d_call: .
v_call: TRBV21-1
j_call: TRBJ1-5
cdr3_aa: CASSRDSQDQPQHF
cdr3_nt: TGTGCCAGCAGCCGGGACAGCCAGGATCAGCCCCAGCATTTT

clone_size: few
d_call: .
v_call: TRBV2
j_call: TRBJ1-2
cdr3_aa: CASRIGDYGYTF
cdr3_nt: TGTGCCAGCAGGATCGGAGACTATGGCTACACCTTC

clone_size: .
d_call: TRBD1
v_call: TRBV7-2
j_call: TRBJ2-7
cdr3_aa: CASSLVLGQNYEQYF
cdr3_nt: TGTGCCAGCAGCTTAGTCCTGGGACAGAATTACGAGCAGTACTTC

clone_size: .
d_call: TRBD1
v_call: TRBV6-6
j_call: TRBJ1-6
cdr3_aa: CASQTTKGASNSPLHF
cdr3_nt: TGTGCCAGCCAAACGACAAAGGGGGCAAGTAATTCACCCCTCCACTTT

clone_size: .
d_call: .
v_call: TRBV11-3
j_call: TRBJ2-1
cdr3_aa: CASSLYATGGVNEQFF
cdr3_nt: TGTGCCAGCAGCTTATACGCCACAGGGGGGGTCAATGAGCAGTTCTTC

clone_size: .
d_call: TRBD2
v_call: TRBV18
j_call: TRBJ2-3
cdr3_aa: CASSPGRAVGTDTQYF
cdr3_nt: TGTGCCAGCTCACCAGGGAGGGCGGTTGGGACAGATACGCAGTATTTT

clone_size: .
d_call: TRBD1
v_call: TRBV6-5
j_call: TRBJ1-1
cdr3_aa: CASSRTGGTEAFF
cdr3_nt: TGTGCCAGCTCTAGGACAGGGGGCACTGAAGCTTTCTTT

clone_size: .
d_call: .
v_call: TRBV18
j_call: TRBJ2-3
cdr3_aa: CASSPPGGGAVDTQYF
cdr3_nt: TGTGCCAGCTCACCACCAGGAGGGGGGGCCGTAGATACGCAGTATTTT

clone_size: once
d_call: .
v_call: TRBV18
j_call: TRBJ2-3
cdr3_aa: CASSWDESDTQYF
cdr3_nt: TGTGCCAGCTCATGGGATGAATCAGATACGCAGTATTTT

clone_size: once
d_call: .
v_call: TRBV7-2
j_call: TRBJ1-3
cdr3_aa: CASSVRRGGGNTIYF
cdr3_nt: TGTGCCAGCAGCGTCCGAAGAGGAGGGGGAAACACCATATATTTT

clone_size: .
d_call: TRBD2
v_call: TRBV27
j_call: TRBJ2-2
cdr3_aa: CASSPHRGGDTGELFF
cdr3_nt: TGTGCCAGCAGTCCCCACCGGGGGGGGGACACCGGGGAGCTGTTTTTT

clone_size: .
d_call: TRBD1
v_call: TRBV2
j_call: TRBJ2-6
cdr3_aa: CASCLTGGPGANVLTF
cdr3_nt: TGTGCCAGCTGCTTGACAGGGGGCCCTGGGGCCAACGTCCTGACTTTC

clone_size: .
d_call: TRBD2
v_call: TRBV2
j_call: TRBJ2-5
cdr3_aa: CASRVELARQETQYF
cdr3_nt: TGTGCCAGCAGGGTGGAACTAGCGCGCCAAGAGACCCAGTACTTC

clone_size: .
d_call: .
v_call: TRBV27
j_call: TRBJ1-2
cdr3_aa: CASSSMNYGYTF
cdr3_nt: TGTGCCAGCAGTTCGATGAACTATGGCTACACCTTC

clone_size: once
d_call: .
v_call: TRBV7-2
j_call: TRBJ2-3
cdr3_aa: CASSPQGDTQYF
cdr3_nt: TGTGCCAGCAGCCCCCAGGGAGATACGCAGTATTTT